The rows below give T cell receptor beta chains drawn from one sample of a study of T cell responses to AZD1222 COVID-19 vaccine. Clones were sequenced by immunoSEQ multiplex PCR, and TCRdb holds only the in-frame ones, with some missing. The sample consists of about 140,000 clones, roughly 92% of them appearing once. Sequences were derived from peripheral blood, sampled on day 0 of AZD1222 vaccination. The origin of the receptors is an adult in good health. Each CDR3 is given with its conserved first and last residue. A D gene is named only where the DNA matches it firmly. Clone size is stated in some rows and not others, as once, few, many or a class when expanded.

len	v_gene	j_gene	abundance	d_gene	CDR3aa	CDR3nt
15	TRBV6-5	TRBJ1-3	NA	NA	CASSIGAVTGNTIYF	TGTGCCAGCAGTATCGGCGCGGTTACAGGAAACACCATATATTTT
15	TRBV9	TRBJ1-3	NA	NA	CASSVGRQGGNTIYF	TGTGCCAGCAGCGTAGGCCGCCAGGGGGGAAACACCATATATTTT
14	TRBV2	TRBJ2-4	NA	TRBD2	CASSETGGKNIQYF	TGTGCCAGCAGTGAAACGGGGGGGAAAAACATTCAGTACTTC
16	TRBV5-4	TRBJ2-2	NA	TRBD2	CASSTPTSRETGELFF	TGTGCCAGCAGCACCCCGACTAGCAGGGAAACCGGGGAGCTGTTTTTT
15	TRBV3-1/TRBV3-2	TRBJ2-5	NA	NA	CASSQEDWYSETQYF	TGTGCCAGCAGCCAAGAAGACTGGTATTCGGAGACCCAGTACTTC
12	TRBV29-1	TRBJ2-5	once	NA	CSVEGSQETQYF	TGCAGCGTTGAAGGTTCCCAAGAGACCCAGTACTTC
15	TRBV9	TRBJ2-7	NA	TRBD2	CASSVTSGGLREQYF	TGTGCCAGCAGCGTTACTAGCGGGGGCCTTCGAGAGCAGTACTTC
14	TRBV6-5	TRBJ1-6	NA	NA	CASSRSSYNSPLHF	TGTGCCAGTAGTAGGAGCTCCTATAATTCACCCCTCCACTTT
15	TRBV10-1	TRBJ2-1	NA	NA	CASSESVAGENEQFF	TGCGCCAGCAGTGAGTCAGTGGCAGGGGAAAATGAGCAGTTCTTC
12	TRBV19	TRBJ1-2	NA	NA	CGTRSRNYGYTF	TGTGGGACCAGGAGTAGGAACTATGGCTACACCTTC
13	TRBV7-9	TRBJ1-5	NA	NA	CASSLRENQPQHF	TGTGCCAGCAGCTTAAGGGAAAATCAGCCCCAGCATTTT
16	TRBV19	TRBJ1-5	NA	TRBD1	CASSIVWTGSNQPQHF	TGTGCCAGTAGTATAGTTTGGACAGGGAGCAATCAGCCCCAGCATTTT
18	TRBV14	TRBJ2-7	NA	TRBD1	CASSLGAYGDSNSYEQYF	TGTGCCAGCAGCCTCGGGGCATATGGGGACAGCAACTCCTACGAGCAGTACTTC
17	TRBV18	TRBJ2-3	NA	NA	CASSPPGAGPGTDTQYF	TGTGCCAGCTCACCACCCGGGGCAGGGCCTGGCACAGATACGCAGTATTTT
16	TRBV21-1	TRBJ1-6	NA	NA	CASSKLSGLYNSPLHF	TGTGCCAGCAGCAAGTTATCGGGACTCTATAATTCACCCCTCCACTTT